These 5 T cell receptor beta chains were all obtained from the same sample, sequenced in a study of blood T cell repertoires in COVID-19. Repertoires were generated with immunoSEQ multiplex PCR, while TCRdb's copy carries only in-frame clones and drops some. Of approximately 82,000 clones listed, roughly four fifths are singletons. The sequencing sample was made of peripheral blood. Every receptor here comes from a human donor in a cohort sampled during active COVID-19.

The genes are TRBV25-1 and TRBJ1-1, with 9 bases identical to TRBD1. Germline trimming cut 6 bases from V and 1 base from J; bases unmatched to any gene: 9. The CDR3 contains 16 residues. Germline CDR1 and CDR2: MGHDK and SYGVNS. The CDR3 sequence is CASRAGTGLANTEAFF. The CDR3, as DNA: TGTGCCAGCAGAGCCGGGACAGGGTTAGCGAACACTGAAGCTTTCTTT.

The chain links TRBV7-8 to TRBJ1-1; D is ambiguous. This CDR3 comprises 15 residues. CDR1 is SGHVS, CDR2 FQNEAQ, per germline. Trimming removed 8 bases from V and 0 bases from J, with 16 bases in between. CDR3 coding DNA: TGTGCCAGCGTAAGGAGTGCGGTCATGAACACTGAAGCTTTCTTT. This translates into CASVRSAVMNTEAFF.

The count of this clone is one. The V call is TRBV9, the J call TRBJ2-1; 11 nucleotides line up with TRBD2. This CDR3 is 16 amino acids long. Germline assignment: CDR1 SGDLS and CDR2 YYNGEE. With V trimmed by 3 bases and J by 2 bases, 4 bases remained unmatched. CDR3 loop: CASSGSGGATYNEQFF. CDR3 bases: TGTGCCAGCAGCGGTAGCGGGGGGGCCACCTACAATGAGCAGTTCTTC.

Only one count was recorded for this clone. The V and J genes are TRBV5-1 and TRBJ1-5; D may be TRBD1 (5 bases). The CDR3 is 14 amino acids. CDR1 is SGHRS, CDR2 YFSETQ, per germline. The V end was cut by 0 bases, the J end by 6 bases, with 10 bases between. Here the CDR3 DNA reads TGCGCCAGCAGCTTGGATGGGGGAGGTCAGCCCCAGCATTTT. Its protein product is CASSLDGGGQPQHF.

V gene TRBV28 combines with J gene TRBJ2-5; TRBD1 might be the D (6 bases). This CDR3 is 15 amino acids long. Germline CDR1 and CDR2: MDHEN and SYDVKM. V shed 4 bases and J shed 4 bases, with 16 bases lying between them. CDR3 loop: CASSSDSGTRETQYF. CDR3 coding DNA: TGTGCCAGCAGTTCTGACTCCGGGACACGAGAGACCCAGTACTTC.